This T cell receptor (beta chain) was identified in a study of chemoradiotherapy in HPV16-positive cancers (dated 2022 in TCRdb). Concerning the study at large: Candidate HPV-specific T-cell clones and common TCR motifs were defined by functional T-cell assays performed on cells from two HPV16-positive patients. The study set out to ask whether T-cell immunity against the HPV oncoproteins E6 and E7 changes over the course of chemoradiotherapy and whether that immunity affects survival. Next, the candidate HPV-specific TCRs and motifs were followed in TCR repertoires from around 90 patients with HPV-related cancers.

Libraries were built with the immunoSEQ multiplex PCR assay. TCRdb holds this immuneACCESS table with in-frame rearrangements only. Some clones are missing; in checked studies, unresolved V genes explain under half, and the rest has no known cause. In all, the sample holds about 22,000 clones, and about 90% of those were seen once. The biggest ten clones account for around 5.8% of the sample. Of note for this clone: The target of this receptor is not known. No per-base quality is available; no much larger clone lies one base away.

General study outcomes and caveats: Only two HPV16-positive patients were used to derive the functional definition of HPV-specific T cells, and the survival association was reported for HPV16-positive patients. Expansion of candidate HPV-specific clones and E7-related TCR motifs was observed in the tumor microenvironment during treatment, whereas no such expansion was observed for non-HPV-specific T cells. In HPV16-positive patients, expansion of HPV-responsive T cells during chemoradiotherapy was associated with improved recurrence-free survival.

Repertoires were sampled repeatedly over the course of chemoradiotherapy, so clonal expansion could be followed in the tumor microenvironment. The CDR3 numbers 15 residues from cysteine through phenylalanine. Only the CDR3 portion is preserved as DNA: 45 bases, with reading frame beginning at the first base. The junction carries 15 bases between V and J, which are trimmed by 0 bases and 7 bases respectively. For CDR1 and CDR2, the germline V gene lists MGHRA and YSYEKL. The sequence links TRBV4-1 to TRBJ1-1; TRBD1 is possibly the D segment (5 matching bases). This sequence originates from a human donor with HPV-associated anogenital cancer. The specimen was blood, collected from a patient who underwent chemoradiotherapy. The bases are TGCGCCAGCAGCCAAGAGCCGGGGGGGAGAATTGAAGCTTTCTTT. It encodes CASSQEPGGRIEAFF.